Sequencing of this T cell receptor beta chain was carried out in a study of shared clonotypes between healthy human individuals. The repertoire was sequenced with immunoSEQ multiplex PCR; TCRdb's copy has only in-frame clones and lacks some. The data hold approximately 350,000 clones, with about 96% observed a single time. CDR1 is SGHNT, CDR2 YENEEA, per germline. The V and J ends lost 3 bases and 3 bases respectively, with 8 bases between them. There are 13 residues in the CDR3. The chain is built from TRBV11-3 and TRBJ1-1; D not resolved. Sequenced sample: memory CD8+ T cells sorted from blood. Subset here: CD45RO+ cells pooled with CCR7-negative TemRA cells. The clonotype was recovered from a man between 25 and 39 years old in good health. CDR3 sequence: CASSLGFYTEAFF. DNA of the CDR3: TGTGCCAGCAGCTTGGGATTTTACACTGAAGCTTTCTTT.